This T cell receptor beta chain was identified in a study of control samples from healthy donors and cancer patients. Trimming removed 0 bases from V and 6 bases from J; junction bases left unmatched: 5. Germline V gene lookup returns CDR1 GTSNPN and CDR2 SVGIG (reference sequence). The CDR3 has 15 residues. Sequenced by immunoSEQ multiplex PCR; TCRdb stores in-frame clones only, minus some. There are some 160,000 clones in the sample; approximately 90% occur only once, and roughly 0.64% lies in the top ten. The source of this sequence is a woman in her 30s in good health. The chain links TRBV30 to TRBJ2-1, with TRBD2 matching 10 bases. What was sequenced was blood. The CDR3 nucleotides read TGTGCCTGGAGTGTACGAAGCGGGAGGGCCAATGAGCAGTTCTTC. Translation: CAWSVRSGRANEQFF.